The 28 T cell receptor beta chains below come from one sample, sequenced in a study of T cell responses to AZD1222 COVID-19 vaccine. Libraries were prepared by immunoSEQ multiplex PCR; TCRdb keeps only in-frame clonotypes and omits some of them. The sample has 87,000 or so clones, about 90% seen once. The starting material was peripheral blood, obtained on day 0 of AZD1222 vaccination. The source of these receptors is an adult in good health.

This clone showed up just once. J is TRBJ2-2 and V is TRBV18; D is unresolved. Germline CDR1 KGHSH, CDR2 LQKENI. The CDR3 loop spans 15 amino acids. V shed 2 bases and J shed 1 base, with 8 bases lying between them. CDR3 coding DNA: TGTGCCAGCTCACCAAGCCAGGAGAACACCGGGGAGCTGTTTTTT. Amino acid sequence: CASSPSQENTGELFF.

The CDR3 protein is CASSLSPLSQPQHF. The CDR3 region has the DNA TGTGCCAGCAGTTTATCCCCCCTGAGTCAGCCCCAGCATTTT. The chain couples TRBV28 to TRBJ1-5; D ambiguous. The CDR3 extends over 14 amino acids. Trimming removed 1 base at V and 6 bases at J, with 10 bases between. CDR1 is MDHEN and CDR2 is SYDVKM in the germline V gene.

The chain is built from TRBV19 and TRBJ1-3; D ambiguous. The germline V and J ends were trimmed by 5 bases and 0 bases, with 8 bases remaining between them. The germline gives CDR1 LNHDA, CDR2 SQIVND (reference sequence). The length of the CDR3 is 14 residues. The CDR3 nucleotides are TGTGCCAGTAGTTTCGGATCCTCTGGAAACACCATATATTTT. Its protein product is CASSFGSSGNTIYF. Full variable domain (outside the CDR3, taken from reference TRBV19 and TRBJ1-3): DGGITQSPKYLFRKEGQNVTLSCEQNLNHDAMYWYRQDPGQGLRLIYYSQIVNDFQKGDIAEGYSVSREKKESFPLTVTSAQKNPTAFYLCASSFGSSGNTIYFGEGSWLTVV.

The V and J genes are TRBV4-2 and TRBJ2-7; 10 nucleotides align to TRBD1. Germline V gene data show CDR1 as LGHNA and CDR2 as YNFKEQ. The V and J ends lost 1 base and 1 base, in that order; junction bases with no gene match: 7. The CDR3 contains 17 residues. In DNA, the CDR3 is TGTGCCAGCAGCCAAGGACCAGGGACAGGGGTTTCCTACGAGCAGTACTTC. This encodes CASSQGPGTGVSYEQYF.

The genes are TRBV27 and TRBJ1-2, with D unresolved. Germline assignment: CDR1 MNHEY and CDR2 SMNVEV (reference sequence). The CDR3 sequence is 13 residues long. V was shortened by 4 bases and J by 5 bases, with 11 bases between the two germline ends. CDR3 region: CASSYRRNYGYTF. The DNA of the CDR3 is TGTGCCAGCAGTTACCGACGGAATTATGGCTACACCTTC.

The chain uses TRBV7-8 and TRBJ1-1, with D uncertain. V was clipped by 6 bases and J by 1 base, with 9 bases between them. Germline CDR1 is SGHVS and CDR2 is FQNEAQ. The CDR3 has 13 residues. The CDR3 nucleotides read TGTGCCAGCAGTTCTCCAAGGAACACTGAAGCTTTCTTT. Its translation is CASSSPRNTEAFF.

CDR3 sequence: CASSPPSRAGYTF. Written as DNA, the CDR3 is TGTGCCAGCAGCCCGCCTTCCCGCGCTGGCTACACCTTC. The chain joins TRBV5-8 to TRBJ1-2, with D hard to call. Germline CDR1 reads SGHTS; CDR2 reads YDEGEE. Trimming removed 4 bases from V and 7 bases from J, with 14 bases in between. CDR3 length: 13 residues.

The chain employs TRBV10-3 and TRBJ2-2; possibly TRBD1 for D (5 bases). Germline CDR1 reads ENHRY; CDR2 reads SYGVKD. V lost 10 bases, J lost 0 bases, and 21 bases lay in between. CDR3 size: 17 residues. The CDR3 is CATTKTEGNANTGELFF. The CDR3 DNA is TGTGCCACTACAAAGACAGAAGGTAACGCGAACACCGGGGAGCTGTTTTTT.

V gene TRBV14 combines with J gene TRBJ1-2; no reliable D call. The CDR3 is made up of 13 amino acids. Germline CDR1 reads SGHDN; CDR2 reads FVKESK. Trimming removed 4 bases from V and 7 bases from J, with 13 bases in between. CDR3 in DNA: TGTGCCAGCAGCCCCCGGACTCAGAGTGGCTACACCTTC. Protein sequence: CASSPRTQSGYTF.

The chain is built from TRBV27 and TRBJ1-6; D is perhaps TRBD1 (6 bases). CDR1 is MNHEY, CDR2 SMNVEV, per germline (reference sequence). V was cut by 5 bases and J by 0 bases, with 17 bases left in between. The CDR3 covers 18 residues. The chain's CDR3 is CASSPTGRRSSYNSPLHF. The DNA of the CDR3 is TGTGCCAGCAGTCCAACAGGGAGAAGGAGCTCCTATAATTCACCCCTCCACTTT.

CDR3 nucleotides: TGTGCCAGCAGCAACGCGGGACCCTACGAGCAGTACTTC. The encoded protein is CASSNAGPYEQYF. The V and J genes are TRBV21-1 and TRBJ2-7; the tabulated D call, TRBD2, remains unverified against the DNA. TRBV21-1 is a pseudogene locus. The CDR3 is 13 residues long.

V and J are TRBV5-6 and TRBJ2-7, with D unresolved. CDR1 SGHDT and CDR2 YYEEEE come from the germline V gene. The CDR3 runs 14 residues. V shed 4 bases and J shed 0 bases, with 11 bases lying between them. DNA for the CDR3: TGTGCCAGCAGCCCGAGCTGGGGCTCCTACGAGCAGTACTTC. Translation: CASSPSWGSYEQYF.

This clone was picked up a small number of times. The CDR3 protein is CASSGQGLNTEAFF. The CDR3 region has the DNA TGTGCCAGCAGCGGACAGGGCCTCAACACTGAAGCTTTCTTT. The chain uses TRBV2 and TRBJ1-1; 8 positions match TRBD1. The V gene's germline CDR1 is SNHLY and CDR2 FYNNEI. The length of the CDR3 is 14 residues. The J segment lost 2 bases and the V segment lost 6 bases, leaving 5 bases of the junction unmatched.

The chain joins TRBV6-6 to TRBJ1-3, with 7 bases matching TRBD1. Germline V gene data show CDR1 as MNHNY and CDR2 as SVGAGI (reference sequence). CDR3 length equals 17 residues. The trim removed 5 bases at V and 2 bases at J, leaving 12 bases unmatched. This CDR3 reads CASSPKQGQSAGNTIYF. CDR3 nucleotides: TGTGCCAGCAGTCCAAAACAGGGGCAGAGTGCTGGAAACACCATATATTTT.

The chain couples TRBV4-3 to TRBJ1-2; D unclear. Germline loops: CDR1 LGHNA, CDR2 YSLEER. Trimming removed 0 bases at V and 4 bases at J, with 12 bases between. The CDR3 length is 15 residues. The CDR3 region has the DNA TGCGCCAGCAGCCAAGATGTCGGCGGAGTCTATGGCTACACCTTC. Translation gives CASSQDVGGVYGYTF.

This clone was detected only once. CDR3 sequence (DNA): TGTGCCAGCTCACCACCATGGCAGGGGGACGGCTACACCTTC. This codes for CASSPPWQGDGYTF. V and J are TRBV18 and TRBJ1-2; TRBD1 matches at 7 bases. This CDR3 contains 14 residues. CDR1 is KGHSH, CDR2 LQKENI, per germline. V was clipped by 0 bases and J by 8 bases; unmatched bases: 6.

The chain links TRBV6-5 to TRBJ2-1, with a weak D call TRBD2 (5 bases). This CDR3 has 15 amino acids. V shed 6 bases and J shed 3 bases, with 15 bases lying between them. The germline CDR1 and CDR2 sequences are MNHEY and SVGAGI. The chain's CDR3 is CASRDPKRFYNEQFF. The CDR3 bases are TGTGCCAGCAGAGACCCTAAGCGGTTCTACAATGAGCAGTTCTTC.

The chain combines TRBV24-1 with TRBJ2-1; 9 bases are shared with TRBD2. This CDR3 spans 16 amino acids. Trimming took 3 bases from V and 4 from J; bases not matched to a gene: 6. CDR1 and CDR2 from the germline V gene are KGHDR and SFDVKD. The CDR3 loop is CATSDRRRGGYNEQFF. For the CDR3, the DNA is TGTGCCACCAGTGATCGGCGGCGGGGGGGATACAATGAGCAGTTCTTC.

This chain connects TRBV6-1 to TRBJ1-2, with 11 bases identical to TRBD1. The CDR3 extends over 15 amino acids. Germline CDR1 MNHNS, CDR2 SASEGT. Germline trimming cut 3 bases from V and 4 bases from J; bases unmatched to any gene: 4. This CDR3 is CASSEAGTGGYGYTF. The DNA for the CDR3 is TGTGCCAGCAGTGAGGCCGGGACAGGGGGCTATGGCTACACCTTC.

The chain is built from TRBV27 and TRBJ1-4; D remains ambiguous. The V and J ends lost 0 bases and 3 bases respectively, with 5 bases between them. This CDR3 region has 14 residues. Germline CDR1 reads MNHEY; CDR2 reads SMNVEV (reference sequence). CDR3 sequence: CASSLSGANEKLFF. CDR3 coding DNA: TGTGCCAGCAGTTTATCTGGGGCTAATGAAAAACTGTTTTTT. The whole variable domain, remainder taken from reference TRBV27 and TRBJ1-4, is EAQVTQNPRYLITVTGKKLTVTCSQNMNHEYMSWYRQDPGLGLRQIYYSMNVEVTDKGDVPEGYKVSRKEKRNFPLILESPSPNQTSLYFCASSLSGANEKLFFGSGTQLSVL.

CDR3 nucleotides: TGTGCCATCAGCTGGGGGGGGGTGAACACTGAAGCTTTCTTT. Translating it yields CAISWGGVNTEAFF. The chain recombines TRBV10-3 with TRBJ1-1; TRBD1 is a possible D gene (5 bases). The V gene lost 6 bases and the J gene lost 0 bases, with 11 bases spanning the gap. This CDR3 is built from 14 residues. Germline values: CDR1 ENHRY, CDR2 SYGVKD.

The genes are TRBV19 and TRBJ2-2, with 7 positions matching TRBD1. CDR3 size: 13 residues. Germline trimming cut 8 bases from V and 5 bases from J; bases unmatched to any gene: 5. Germline lookup yields CDR1 LNHDA and CDR2 SQIVND (reference sequence). The CDR3 loop reads CASSTGLTGELFF. The CDR3 DNA follows: TGTGCCAGTTCGACAGGGTTAACCGGGGAGCTGTTTTTT.

The CDR3 here is CASSLGAVYGYTF. The CDR3 nucleotides read TGTGCCAGCAGCTTGGGGGCAGTCTATGGCTACACCTTC. The rearrangement joins TRBV5-6 to TRBJ1-2; the D is unclear. This CDR3 contains 13 residues. V lost 0 bases, J lost 4 bases, and 7 bases lay in between. CDR1 is SGHDT and CDR2 is YYEEEE in the germline V gene.

V usage is TRBV5-4 and J usage is TRBJ2-3, with 11 bases identical to TRBD2. The V gene end was trimmed by 4 bases and the J gene end by 4 bases; junction bases not matched to a gene: 14. Per the germline V gene, CDR1 is SGHNT and CDR2 is YYREEE (reference sequence). This CDR3 spans 18 amino acids. The CDR3 DNA follows: TGTGCCAGCAGCCCCGTGGGGGTAGCGGGGGGGCGGGCAGATACGCAGTATTTT. As protein: CASSPVGVAGGRADTQYF.

This chain joins TRBV29-1 and TRBJ2-1; TRBD1 might be the D (6 bases). The germline V and J ends were trimmed by 6 bases and 3 bases, with 18 bases remaining between them. Germline-derived CDR1 and CDR2 are SQVTM and ANQGSEA. The length of the CDR3 is 15 residues. The CDR3 here is CSVQMDSGNYNEQFF. As DNA, the CDR3 is TGCAGCGTCCAGATGGACAGCGGTAACTACAATGAGCAGTTCTTC.

V is TRBV4-3 and J is TRBJ2-1; D unclear. The germline V gene has CDR1 LGHNA and CDR2 YSLEER. This CDR3 is built from 14 residues. V gave up 0 bases and J gave up 7 bases, with 10 bases separating them. CDR3 in amino acids: CASSQDHRVNEQFF. CDR3 nucleotide sequence: TGCGCCAGCAGCCAAGATCATCGGGTGAATGAGCAGTTCTTC.

The chain combines TRBV14 with TRBJ2-1; 13 bases align to TRBD2. Germline trimming cut 0 bases from V and 10 bases from J; bases unmatched to any gene: 9. This CDR3 comprises 17 residues. Germline V CDR1 and CDR2: SGHDN, FVKESK. DNA for the CDR3: TGTGCCAGCAGCCAAGACCCCCAAGGGGGACTAGCGGGGGAGCAGTTCTTC. It translates to CASSQDPQGGLAGEQFF. The variable domain in full, with the rest retrieved from reference TRBV14 and TRBJ2-1, is EAGVTQFPSHSVIEKGQTVTLRCDPISGHDNLYWYRRVMGKEIKFLLHFVKESKQDESGMPNNRFLAERTGGTYSTLKVQPAELEDSGVYFCASSQDPQGGLAGEQFFGPGTRLTVL.

The chain employs TRBV4-3 and TRBJ1-4, with D unclear. Trimming removed 1 base at V and 5 bases at J, with 11 bases between. CDR1 LGHNA and CDR2 YSLEER come from the germline V gene. The CDR3 loop spans 15 amino acids. The CDR3 sequence is CASSQAGSENEKLFF. The DNA of the CDR3 is TGCGCCAGCAGCCAAGCCGGCAGTGAGAATGAAAAACTGTTTTTT.